Reported below is one T cell receptor (beta chain). Its antigen is not identified. The source of the sample is a study of cytomegalovirus exposure and HLA in healthy donors. For the study at large: The same platform was used for the roughly 120 validation repertoires as for the 666 first-cohort repertoires, as reported in a later analysis.

Overall study results and limits: Associated with cytomegalovirus, according to the listing, were 150 to 200 TCR beta chains. Most observed TCR sequences were rare, whereas some public TCRs were detected in many donors. With high specificity and sensitivity, the classifier reportedly diagnosed cytomegalovirus status.

Profiled with immunoSEQ multiplex PCR; TCRdb holds only in-frame clones, not every one. This table holds about 240,000 clones, roughly 89% found once. This TCR was recovered from a man younger than 30 in good health and CMV-seronegative. The sample consisted of PBMCs.

Here the CDR3 reads CASSLSTGTYGYTF. The CDR3 region has the DNA TGTGCCAGCAGTTTATCCACAGGGACCTATGGCTACACCTTC. The V gene is TRBV27, the J gene TRBJ1-2; D possibly corresponds to TRBD1 (6 bases). In germline, CDR1 is MNHEY, CDR2 SMNVEV (reference sequence). Trimming removed 0 bases at V and 4 bases at J, with 9 bases between. The CDR3 consists of 14 residues.